Presented here are 15 T cell receptor beta chains from one specimen sequenced in a study of blood T cell repertoires in COVID-19 (dated by TCRdb to 2019 to 2021). Receptor libraries were prepared by the immunoSEQ multiplex PCR assay. Drawn from immuneACCESS, this table holds only the in-frame rearrangements with V and J called that TCRdb kept. Clones are partly lost; checked studies trace under half to an unresolved V gene and leave the rest unexplained. Recorded for this sample are some 390,000 clones; nearly 90% of them occurred a single time. The top ten hold approximately 1.5% of the sample. Sequenced material: PBMCs or T cells enriched from blood (not recorded which). These receptor sequences come from a woman aged 30 to 39 who had recovered from COVID-19.

The genes are TRBV2 and TRBJ1-6, with 9 bases matching TRBD1. CDR3 length: 16 amino acids. J was trimmed by 6 bases and V by 7 bases; bases with no gene match: 10. The germline V gene has CDR1 SNHLY and CDR2 FYNNEI. CDR3 loop: CASTKDRGLFNSPLHF. The CDR3 DNA sequence: TGTGCCAGCACCAAGGACAGGGGATTGTTTAATTCACCCCTCCACTTT.

The count of this clone is one. This sequence joins TRBV10-3 and TRBJ2-2, with 9 bases identical to TRBD1. From germline, CDR1 is ENHRY and CDR2 SYGVKD. The junction had 15 bases not matched to a gene; V was cut back by 6 bases and J by 4 bases. The CDR3 sequence is 18 residues long. CDR3 nucleotides: TGTGCCATCAGGACGACAGGGGGTAGGGTTACGAGCACCGGGGAGCTGTTTTTT. This sequence encodes CAIRTTGGRVTSTGELFF.

This rearrangement joins TRBV6-5 to TRBJ2-5; D uncertain. Germline loops: CDR1 MNHEY, CDR2 SVGAGI. V shed 7 bases and J shed 5 bases, with 14 bases lying between them. The CDR3 has 13 amino acids. The CDR3 loop is CASTLDGWETQYF. In DNA, the CDR3 is TGTGCCAGCACCCTCGACGGGTGGGAGACCCAGTACTTC.

This clone was seen a single time. This chain connects TRBV5-6 to TRBJ1-5; D may be TRBD1 (6 bases). The V and J ends lost 1 base and 4 bases respectively, with 15 bases between them. Germline V gives CDR1 SGHDT, CDR2 YYEEEE. This CDR3 comprises 16 residues. The chain's CDR3 is CASSLSFGQYNQPQHF. The CDR3 DNA sequence: TGTGCCAGCAGCTTGTCATTTGGACAGTATAATCAGCCCCAGCATTTT.

This rearrangement joins TRBV6-5 to TRBJ2-2; 8 positions match TRBD2. The V gene's germline CDR1 is MNHEY and CDR2 SVGAGI. After removal of 5 bases from V and 6 bases from J, the junction contained 5 bases not matched to a gene. The CDR3 extends over 14 amino acids. The DNA of the CDR3 is TGTGCCAGCAGTCGGGGGGGGCCCTCCGGGGAGCTGTTTTTT. It codes for CASSRGGPSGELFF.

This clone was seen once. This chain links TRBV19 with TRBJ1-3; D gene uncertain. Germline-derived CDR1 and CDR2 are LNHDA and SQIVND (reference sequence). With 8 bases removed from V and 0 bases from J, the gap between germline ends came to 5 bases. The CDR3 runs to 12 residues. The CDR3 DNA follows: TGTGCCAGTGGCCTCTCTGGAAACACCATATATTTT. Amino acid sequence: CASGLSGNTIYF.

The CDR3 sequence is CASSSSSTDTQYF. For the CDR3, the DNA is TGTGCCAGCAGCTCCTCCAGCACAGATACGCAGTATTTT. The V and J genes are TRBV11-2 and TRBJ2-3, with no clear D. The V and J ends lost 4 bases and 0 bases respectively, with 5 bases between them. Germline V CDR1 and CDR2: SGHAT, FQNNGV. The CDR3 is 13 residues long.

The CDR3 here is CASSGTGITEAFF. CDR3 bases: TGTGCCAGCAGCGGGACAGGGATCACTGAAGCTTTCTTT. The chain uses TRBV25-1 and TRBJ1-1; 9 positions agree with TRBD1. The CDR3 totals 13 residues. Germline values: CDR1 MGHDK, CDR2 SYGVNS. V was pared by 6 bases and J by 4 bases, with 3 bases of the junction left unmatched.

The V gene is TRBV28, the J gene TRBJ1-3; no firm D call. Germline assignment: CDR1 MDHEN and CDR2 SYDVKM. The CDR3 has 13 amino acids. The V end was cut by 1 base, the J end by 3 bases, with 4 bases between. The CDR3 DNA follows: TGTGCCAGCAGTTTATACAGTGGAAACACCATATATTTT. Amino acids: CASSLYSGNTIYF.

The chain recombines TRBV7-4 with TRBJ1-2; the match to TRBD1 covers 8 bases. V dropped 4 bases and J dropped 4; count of bases not matched to a gene: 11. Germline V lookup: CDR1 SGHVT, CDR2 SQSDAQ. The CDR3 has 16 amino acids. The CDR3 loop reads CASSSDTRTGSYGYTF. The CDR3 nucleotides read TGTGCCAGCAGCTCTGATACGCGGACAGGGTCCTATGGCTACACCTTC. Full variable domain (remainder filled in from reference TRBV7-4 and TRBJ1-2): GAGVSQSPRYKVAKRGRDVALRCDSISGHVTLYWYRQTLGQGSEVLTYSQSDAQRDKSGRPSGRFSAERPERSVSTLKIQRTEQGDSAVYLCASSSDTRTGSYGYTFGSGTRLTVV.

This clone showed up just a few times. The rearrangement links TRBV30 to TRBJ2-3; 8 nucleotides line up with TRBD2. The V gene's germline CDR1 is GTSNPN and CDR2 SVGIG (reference sequence). Trimming cost V 3 bases and J 6 bases; bases outside gene matches: 11. The CDR3 length is 15 residues. Here the CDR3 DNA reads TGTGCCTGGAGCGAGGCTAGCGGGTCCCTCGATACGCAGTATTTT. Amino acid sequence: CAWSEASGSLDTQYF.

The gene calls are TRBV5-5 and TRBJ1-1; 7 bases are shared with TRBD1. Per the germline V gene, CDR1 is SGHKS and CDR2 is YYEKEE (reference sequence). The CDR3 runs 14 residues. With V trimmed by 6 bases and J by 1 base, 6 bases remained unmatched. Written as DNA, the CDR3 is TGTGCCAGCAAGCGACAGGGCGGGAACACTGAAGCTTTCTTT. It translates to CASKRQGGNTEAFF.

The V gene is TRBV15, the J gene TRBJ2-1; 9 bases fit TRBD2. The CDR3 extends over 16 amino acids. Germline V gene lookup returns CDR1 LNHNV and CDR2 YYDKDF (reference sequence). After removal of 1 base from V and 1 base from J, the junction contained 2 bases not matched to a gene. CDR3 nucleotide sequence: TGTGCCACCAGCAGAGGCGGGGGGGGTTCCTACAATGAGCAGTTCTTC. Protein: CATSRGGGGSYNEQFF. The whole variable domain, filled in from reference TRBV15 and TRBJ2-1, reads DAMVIQNPRYQVTQFGKPVTLSCSQTLNHNVMYWYQQKSSQAPKLLFHYYDKDFNNEADTPDNFQSRRPNTSFCFLDIRSPGLGDTAMYLCATSRGGGGSYNEQFFGPGTRLTVL.

The chain's CDR3 is CASSPGLLVKETQYF. CDR3 sequence (DNA): TGCGCCAGCAGCCCGGGACTCTTGGTTAAAGAGACCCAGTACTTC. This chain uses TRBV5-1 with TRBJ2-5; D may be TRBD2 (6 bases). Looked up from germline, CDR1 is SGHRS and CDR2 is YFSETQ. V lost 4 bases and J 3 bases, leaving 16 bases between the germline ends. This CDR3 is built from 15 residues.

The V call is TRBV11-2, the J call TRBJ2-7; possibly TRBD2 for D (6 bases). The CDR3 is 15 amino acids. V was pared by 7 bases and J by 3 bases, with 19 bases between. CDR1 SGHAT and CDR2 FQNNGV come from the germline V gene. The CDR3 sequence is CASNGGTDLFYEQYF. CDR3 coding DNA: TGTGCCAGCAATGGGGGGACGGACCTTTTCTACGAGCAGTACTTC.